Listed here are 10 T cell receptor beta chains from one sample, sequenced in a study of T-cell reconstitution after alpha-beta-depleted transplantation in children. Preparing the TCRbeta library involved the use of unique molecular identifiers. One entry per CDR3 protein results from TCRdb running MiXCR on the PCR reads. The table shows roughly 790,000 distinct CDR3 sequences, with roughly 15% occurring only once. This specimen consisted of PBMCs, mostly from graft donor cells, obtained 360 days after TCRalphabeta/CD19-depleted stem cell transplant. The source is a male patient between 5 and 17 years old who had a stem cell transplant for acute lymphoblastic leukemia, so the T cells may come from the graft donor.

This clonotype was detected a few times. This chain uses TRBV5-1 with TRBJ2-1; 15 bases fit TRBD2. CDR1 is SGHRS and CDR2 is YFSETQ in the germline V gene. V trimming: 3 bases; J trimming: 10 bases; junction bases outside the gene matches: 8. The CDR3 extends over 16 amino acids. The CDR3 spells CASSWGLAGGVREQFF. CDR3 nucleotides: TGCGCCAGCAGCTGGGGACTAGCGGGAGGAGTCCGCGAGCAGTTCTTC.

The rearrangement links TRBV11-1 to TRBJ2-5; D tentatively reads TRBD1 or TRBD2 (5 bases each). The CDR3 contains 15 residues. CDR1 is SGHAT and CDR2 is FQDESV in the germline V gene (reference sequence). Trimming pared 4 bases from V and 5 bases from J, leaving 17 bases between. The CDR3 nucleotides read TGTGCCAGCAGCTCGGGACCGGCCGCGACGGAGACCCAGTACTTC. Translating it yields CASSSGPAATETQYF.

This clonotype was observed many times. The chain couples TRBV29-1 to TRBJ2-7; 7 bases map to TRBD2. The CDR3 totals 12 residues. J was trimmed by 2 bases and V by 6 bases; bases with no gene match: 4. Germline-derived CDR1 and CDR2 are SQVTM and ANQGSEA. This CDR3 reads CSVSSGTYEQYF. The CDR3 nucleotides are TGCAGCGTATCTAGCGGAACCTACGAGCAGTACTTC.

This clonotype was detected many times. The chain has TRBV7-9 and TRBJ2-1, with unresolved D. V was cut by 1 base and J by 0 bases, with 13 bases left in between. The CDR3 is 17 amino acids. Germline V gene lookup returns CDR1 SEHNR and CDR2 FQNEAQ (reference sequence). This CDR3 reads CASSLGTTLGSYNEQFF. The CDR3 nucleotides read TGTGCCAGCAGCTTAGGAACGACGCTCGGCTCCTACAATGAGCAGTTCTTC.

The chain couples TRBV7-9 to TRBJ2-3, with a tentative D call TRBD2 (6 bases). This CDR3 is 14 amino acids long. The V end was cut by 3 bases, the J end by 3 bases, with 10 bases between. Germline CDR1 SEHNR, CDR2 FQNEAQ (reference sequence). This CDR3 is CASSFDSGTDTQYF. Written as DNA, the CDR3 is TGTGCCAGCAGCTTCGACAGCGGGACAGATACGCAGTATTTT.

In its sample, this clonotype was seen many times. V gene TRBV5-1 combines with J gene TRBJ2-2; a possible D gene is TRBD2 (6 bases). The CDR3 runs to 13 residues. Between the trimmed V and J ends, which lost 2 bases and 13 bases, there was a span of 15 bases. Per germline, CDR1 SGHRS and CDR2 YFSETQ. CDR3 sequence: CASSFLETSWLFF. For the CDR3, the DNA is TGCGCCAGCAGCTTCCTGGAAACTAGCTGGCTGTTTTTT.

The rearrangement links TRBV20-1 to TRBJ2-7, with 14 bases lining up with TRBD2. This CDR3 comprises 17 residues. CDR1 is DFQATT, CDR2 SNEGSKA, per germline (reference sequence). The V segment lost 5 bases and the J segment 2 bases; nucleotides outside the gene matches: 11. CDR3 coding DNA: TGCAGTGCTGGCGGGACTAGCGGGAGTTTTTCCGCCTACGAGCAGTACTTC. It codes for CSAGGTSGSFSAYEQYF.

The V and J genes are TRBV5-1 and TRBJ1-2, with TRBD1 identical over 9 bases. Per the germline V gene, CDR1 is SGHRS and CDR2 is YFSETQ. With V trimmed by 3 bases and J by 6 bases, 9 bases remained unmatched. This CDR3 is 15 amino acids long. DNA for the CDR3: TGCGCCAGCAGCTCACTAAGGACAGGGGACCATGGCTACACCTTC. Encoded protein: CASSSLRTGDHGYTF.

The sample holds many counts of this clonotype. This sequence joins TRBV5-1 and TRBJ2-1; D may be TRBD1 (5 bases). From germline, CDR1 is SGHRS and CDR2 YFSETQ. The V and J ends lost 4 bases and 5 bases respectively, with 16 bases between them. The CDR3 contains 15 residues. CDR3 amino acids: CASSKGWQPDNEQFF. CDR3 nucleotides: TGCGCCAGCAGCAAGGGGTGGCAACCAGACAATGAGCAGTTCTTC.

Only a few counts were recorded for this clonotype. The chain combines TRBV24-1 with TRBJ2-5, with D perhaps assigned TRBD1 or TRBD2 (5 bases each). The CDR3 has 16 amino acids. The ends were cut back, 4 bases at V and 2 bases at J, with 16 bases in the middle. CDR1 and CDR2 (germline): KGHDR, SFDVKD. CDR3 in DNA: TGTGCCACCAGTGACCCAGGGACGGCGGGTCAAGAGACCCAGTACTTC. Residues: CATSDPGTAGQETQYF.